The 11 T cell receptor beta chains below come from one sample, sequenced in a study of healthy donors' naive CD4 and CD8 T cells. TCR libraries were built from roughly 0.5 ug of total RNA by linear amplification. TCRdb re-analysed the reads in MiXCR, keeping a single row per CDR3 protein. The sample holds approximately 180,000 distinct CDR3 sequences, around three quarters seen once. Sequenced: naive CD4+ and CD8+ T cells sorted from blood, pooled from several donors. These receptors were taken from a pool of human donors in good health; the sample pools cells from several healthy donors.

This clonotype was found a few times. V is TRBV6-2 or TRBV6-3 and J is TRBJ2-5; D is tentatively TRBD1 or TRBD2 (5 bases each). Germline assignment: CDR1 MNHEY and CDR2 SVGEGT. The CDR3 is 15 residues long. Trimming cost V 7 bases and J 1 base, with 16 bases left between them. The CDR3 reads CASMNHPGTQETQYF. The CDR3 bases are TGTGCCAGCATGAACCACCCAGGGACCCAAGAGACCCAGTACTTC.

The chain employs TRBV5-5 and TRBJ2-3; D is unclear. Germline assignment: CDR1 SGHKS and CDR2 YYEKEE (reference sequence). The CDR3 spans 16 residues. V lost 1 base to trimming and J lost 4 bases, with 16 bases between them. CDR3 region: CASSLPSTTLADTQYF. In nucleotides, the CDR3 is TGTGCCAGCAGCTTGCCAAGCACCACCTTGGCAGATACGCAGTATTTT.

This clonotype was observed a handful of times. The rearrangement uses TRBV29-1 and TRBJ1-2; D gene ambiguous. V shed 3 bases and J shed 8 bases, with 13 bases lying between them. Per germline, CDR1 SQVTM and CDR2 ANQGSEA. CDR3 length: 12 amino acids. The CDR3 here is CSVERVDLGYTF. Written as DNA, the CDR3 is TGCAGCGTTGAGAGGGTGGACCTCGGCTACACCTTC.

This clonotype was counted a few times. This rearrangement joins TRBV29-1 to TRBJ1-2, with 8 bases matching TRBD1. The V segment lost 2 bases and the J segment 8 bases; nucleotides outside the gene matches: 10. CDR3 length: 14 amino acids. Germline V gene data show CDR1 as SQVTM and CDR2 as ANQGSEA. For the CDR3, the DNA is TGCAGCGTTGAATACCCGGGACAGGTGGCCGGCTACACCTTC. Translation gives CSVEYPGQVAGYTF.

The J gene is TRBJ1-5, the V gene TRBV19, with D possibly matching TRBD1 (5 bases). The CDR3 is 14 amino acids. V lost 7 bases to trimming and J lost 7 bases, with 17 bases between them. Germline V gene data show CDR1 as LNHDA and CDR2 as SQIVND (reference sequence). The CDR3 region is CASMPGPRAQPQHF. DNA of the CDR3: TGTGCCAGTATGCCGGGGCCGCGGGCCCAGCCCCAGCATTTT.

The V and J genes are TRBV12-3 or TRBV12-4 and TRBJ2-6; TRBD2 is a possible D gene (6 bases). This CDR3 spans 18 amino acids. V dropped 6 bases and J dropped 0 bases, with 18 bases sitting between them. The CDR3 loop reads CASSRRQRAASGANVLTF. CDR3 in DNA: TGTGCCAGCAGCCGACGGCAGCGGGCGGCCTCTGGGGCCAACGTCCTGACTTTC.

This clonotype was found a few times. This chain joins TRBV18 and TRBJ2-7; D unclear. Germline V gene lookup returns CDR1 KGHSH and CDR2 LQKENI. The germline V and J ends were trimmed by 1 base and 4 bases, with 17 bases remaining between them. The CDR3 length is 16 residues. DNA of the CDR3: TGTGCCAGCTCACCACTCTTACCGGGTTCCTTTTACGAGCAGTACTTC. As protein: CASSPLLPGSFYEQYF.

The chain has TRBV21-1 and TRBJ2-1; the table's D call, TRBD1, has no DNA check behind it. TRBV21-1 is a known pseudogene. This CDR3 has 15 amino acids. Here the CDR3 reads CASSEDRARYNEQFF. The CDR3 coding sequence is TGTGCCAGCAGCGAAGACAGGGCGCGATACAATGAGCAGTTCTTC.

Note on this clonotype: An end of the junction does not agree with germline; a read error may underlie this. The J gene is TRBJ2-5, the V gene TRBV15; a weak D match, TRBD2 (6 bases). CDR3 length equals 17 residues. The germline V gene has CDR1 LNHNV and CDR2 YYDKDF (reference sequence). The CDR3 region is CAISSAEEGPRDWVQYF. CDR3 bases: TGTGCCATCAGCAGCGCAGAGGAGGGGCCCAGGGACTGGGTCCAGTACTTC. The variable domain in full, completed from reference TRBV15 and TRBJ2-5, reads DAMVIQNPRYQVTQFGKPVTLSCSQTLNHNVMYWYQQKSSQAPKLLFHYYDKDFNNEADTPDNFQSRRPNTSFCFLDIRSPGLGDTAMYLCAISSAEEGPRDWVQYFGPGTRLLVL.

This chain connects TRBV19 to TRBJ1-5; weak D call: TRBD1 (5 bases). Germline assignment: CDR1 LNHDA and CDR2 SQIVND (reference sequence). The CDR3 is 14 residues long. The V and J ends lost 9 bases and 0 bases respectively, with 12 bases between them. The CDR3 DNA reads TGTGCCAGCAGGGACGGCGATAGCAATCAGCCCCAGCATTTT. Protein sequence: CASRDGDSNQPQHF.

The chain links TRBV11-1 to TRBJ1-1, with D possibly matching TRBD1 (5 bases). Germline CDR1 is SGHAT and CDR2 is FQDESV (reference sequence). Between the trimmed V and J ends, which lost 0 bases and 3 bases, there was a span of 17 bases. There are 17 residues in the CDR3. CDR3: CASSLAWVQEGYTEAFF. In DNA form, the CDR3 reads TGTGCCAGCAGCTTAGCTTGGGTCCAGGAGGGGTACACTGAAGCTTTCTTT.